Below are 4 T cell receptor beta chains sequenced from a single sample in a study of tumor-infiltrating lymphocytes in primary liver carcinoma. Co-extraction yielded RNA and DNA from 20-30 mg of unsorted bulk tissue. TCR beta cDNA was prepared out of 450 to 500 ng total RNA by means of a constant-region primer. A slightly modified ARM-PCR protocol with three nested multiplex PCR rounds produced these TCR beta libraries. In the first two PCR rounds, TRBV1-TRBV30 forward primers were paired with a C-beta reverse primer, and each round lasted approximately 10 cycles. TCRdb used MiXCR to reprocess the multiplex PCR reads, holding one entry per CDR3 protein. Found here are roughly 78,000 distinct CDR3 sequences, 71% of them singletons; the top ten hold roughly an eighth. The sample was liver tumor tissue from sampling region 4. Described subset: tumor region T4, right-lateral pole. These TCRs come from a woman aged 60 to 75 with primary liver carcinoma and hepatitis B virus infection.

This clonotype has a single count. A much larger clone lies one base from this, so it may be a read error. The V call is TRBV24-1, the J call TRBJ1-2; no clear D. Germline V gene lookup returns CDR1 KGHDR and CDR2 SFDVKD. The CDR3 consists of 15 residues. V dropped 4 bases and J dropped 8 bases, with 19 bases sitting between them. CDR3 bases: TGTGCCACCAGTGAACCTCGCGACCCCGGTGGGGGCTACACCTTC. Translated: CATSEPRDPGGGYTF.

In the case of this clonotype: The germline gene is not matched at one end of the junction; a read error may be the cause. The CDR3 reads CASSPHLRYNERFF. The CDR3 bases are TGTGCCAGCAGTCCACATCTAAGGTACAATGAGCGGTTCTTC. The chain is built from TRBV28 and TRBJ2-1; D is unresolved. Germline CDR1 and CDR2: MDHEN and SYDVKM. This CDR3 comprises 14 residues.

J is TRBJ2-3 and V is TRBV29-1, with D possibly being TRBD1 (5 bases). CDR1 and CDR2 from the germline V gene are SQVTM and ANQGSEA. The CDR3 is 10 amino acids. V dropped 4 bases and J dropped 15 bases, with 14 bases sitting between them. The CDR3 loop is CSVGRGMQYF. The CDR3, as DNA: TGCAGCGTTGGTAGGGGTATGCAATATTTT.

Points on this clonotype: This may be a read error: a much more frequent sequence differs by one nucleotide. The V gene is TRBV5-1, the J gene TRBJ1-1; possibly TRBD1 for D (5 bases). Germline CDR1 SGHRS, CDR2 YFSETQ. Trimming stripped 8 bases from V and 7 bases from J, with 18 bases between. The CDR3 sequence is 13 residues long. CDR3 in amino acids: CARSPDGTFEAFF. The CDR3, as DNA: TGCGCCAGGAGCCCCGATGGGACCTTTGAAGCTTTCTTT.